Included here is one T cell receptor (beta chain) sequence, with context. This clone's antigen is unknown. No base-level quality is on record; no much larger clone is a single base apart. This record belongs to a study of shared clonotypes between healthy human individuals (TCRdb year 2020). Looking at the study overall: The cohort included a few men and a couple of women between 18 and 49 years of age. Per donor, three plates each were used for CD4 naive and CD4 memory, two for CD8 naive, and one for CD8 memory. The study deeply sequenced blood TCR repertoires of about 5 healthy adults to estimate repertoire size and the extent of clonotype sharing between individuals. To increase sequencing depth and limit assay-specific biases, different laboratories used diverse techniques to prepare libraries and sequence TCR repertoires. Each donor's leukapheresis produced roughly between roughly 0.85 and 9.5 billion PBMCs.

CD8 naive samples were obtained by positive selection for CCR7 among CD45RO-negative cells, yielding a CD45RA+CCR7+ population from which TemRA cells were excluded. The donors were healthy, HIV-negative adults who had no recently reported acute infections or vaccinations. Every donor was a Caucasian adult living in Nashville, Tennessee, USA. Blood was obtained by leukapheresis, after which PBMCs were separated by Ficoll-Histopaque density gradient centrifugation and cryopreserved in liquid nitrogen vapor phase. Purity and quantity of every magnetically sorted T cell population were checked by analytical flow cytometry. Genomic DNA was isolated from each sorted fraction and quantified by UV absorbance on a Nanodrop 2000c. The CDR3 measures 14 amino acids from cysteine to phenylalanine. Just the 42-base CDR3 DNA is kept, in frame starting at base 1. According to the germline V gene (reference sequence), CDR1 reads MNHNY and CDR2 reads SVGAGI. For this chain, trimming is 8 bases at the V end and 5 bases at the J end, and the number of junction bases without a gene match is 6.

Using the deep immunoSEQ assay, TCR CDR3 regions were amplified from genomic DNA by multiplex PCR. For each cell subset, the extracted genomic DNA was distributed evenly across all wells of several immunoSEQ 96-well plates, and each plate served as one replicate. For sorted subsets, about 0.2 ug genomic DNA, equal to some 28,000 T cell genomes, was loaded into each replicate PCR. Purified libraries were quantified with a Qubit 3.0 fluorometer, sized on a Bioanalyzer 2100, and re-quantified with the KAPA Library Quantification kit. Every immunoSEQ 96-well plate was sequenced on a separate single-read 150-cycle Illumina NextSeq 550 flow cell. As for how the authors treated the data: Because only junctional sequences without quality scores were contained in the immunoSEQ output, filtering matching that applied to full-length reads could not be performed. Sequences were annotated with PyIR, a Python wrapper for IgBLAST v1.9, using IMGT germline references to assign V/J genes and CDR3. Any read was removed if the V/J assignment was weak (E-value above 1e-6), the CDR3 was missing, or the read contained stop codons, out-of-frame junctions, or ambiguous translated residues. V3J clonotypes were defined by identical inferred V gene, J gene, and CDR3 amino acid sequence. The percentage overlap between two repertoires was calculated by dividing the number of shared unique clonotypes by the size of the smaller repertoire. Richness of each repertoire was evaluated using RTK rarefaction, the Chao1 estimator, and Recon v2.1 estimates of unobserved clonotypes. OLGA was used to compute generation probabilities for all TCRbeta clonotypes that the gDNA method yielded from a few donors. Held by TCRdb, this immuneACCESS table contains in-frame sequences only and omits some clones. Under half of the omission traces to an unresolved V gene where checked; the cause of the rest is unknown. V, J and clone size reflect that table, while D and trimming were determined from the DNA. The table for this sample lists approximately 600,000 clones; about 95% of them were counted only once. The top ten clonotypes cover about 0.11% of the sample.

Study-wide findings and limitations: Pairwise subsampling indicated that sequencing depth was expected to affect the degree of clonotype sharing among donors. Sharing across several donors was observed for about 5% of naive CD4, 3.5% of naive CD8, about 2.3% of memory CD4, and around 0.44% of memory CD8 clonotypes. The small number of donors limited the genetic and exposure-history diversity represented. Higher generation probabilities were observed for clonotypes shared by all four sorted-subset donors than for non-shared clonotypes. Only blood was sampled, and tissue TCR repertoires likely differ from those in blood. Estimated clonotype richness was generally larger for naive than for memory subsets. Incomplete sequencing was indicated by rarefaction of sorted-subset datasets, despite the large sequencing depth.

Sequencing was performed on naive CD8+ T cells sorted from blood. The cell subset or site label, read with the paper, signifies: CD45RA+CCR7+. The receptor chain draws on TRBV6-6 and TRBJ2-5; 12 middle bases align to TRBD2. The TCR was taken from a woman aged 25 to 39 in good health. This receptor has the CDR3 CASGGLAGYETQYF. The sequenced DNA is TGTGCCAGCGGGGGACTAGCGGGTTATGAGACCCAGTACTTC.